This entry is about one T cell receptor beta chain. This sample is part of a study of cytomegalovirus exposure and HLA in healthy donors. The CDR3 runs 15 residues. The germline V gene encodes CDR1 KGHSH and CDR2 LQKENI. Trimming at V came to 5 bases and at J to 3 bases, leaving 10 bases not matched to a gene. PCR was performed using 60 Vbeta and 13 Jbeta primers. The table came from immunoSEQ multiplex PCR; TCRdb's copy has only in-frame clones and leaves some out. The sample carries approximately 170,000 clones, over 60% recorded once. The rearrangement links TRBV18 to TRBJ2-7; 7 nucleotides agree with TRBD2. The sample comprised PBMCs. The sequence came from a woman between 45 and 65 years old in good health and CMV-seronegative. Written as DNA, the CDR3 is TGTGCCAGCTCATCAGGCGGCGGCGGGAGCTACGAGCAGTACTTC. Protein: CASSSGGGGSYEQYF.